The clone carrying this TCR beta chain was counted many times. Its antigen is still unknown. The CDR3 has 18 residues. Germline assignment: CDR1 SEHNR and CDR2 FQNEAQ (reference sequence). V dropped 5 bases and J dropped 4; count of bases not matched to a gene: 18. These data are taken from a study of naive and memory T cell subsets. Points from the study as a whole: From naive to CM, EM and EMRA, diversity decreased and Gini increased.

An equimolar mix of two oligonucleotides served as the beta constant-region primer for TRBC1 and TRBC2. The ligated cDNA underwent four PCR rounds using SP2 and nested alpha and beta constant-region primers. TCRdb itself ran the UMI-ligation and nested PCR reads through MiXCR, one entry per CDR3 protein. The sample carries about 23,000 distinct CDR3 sequences, 7% to 10% recorded once. CD4 T cells were positively selected, then CD8 T cells from the CD4-negative fraction. Cells stained for CD3, CD4, CD8, CD45RA, CD27 and viability were sorted into four CD45RA/CD27 subsets. Sequencing used central memory CD8+ T cells from blood. This chain joins TRBV7-9 and TRBJ2-3; TRBD1 matches 7 bases. The sequence was collected from a human donor in good health. DNA for the CDR3: TGTGCCAGCAGCCCCCTGAACCCGGGACAGATTTTCTCAGATACGCAGTATTTT. This codes for CASSPLNPGQIFSDTQYF.